This T cell receptor (beta chain) was sequenced during a study of shared clonotypes between healthy human individuals. Naive CD8 cells lacked CD45RO, underwent positive selection for CCR7 and left out terminally differentiated effector memory CD45RA+ cells. Data came from immunoSEQ multiplex PCR; TCRdb stores just in-frame clones and leaves some out. This table has millions of clones, about 95% appearing once. The study's findings and limits: Lower generation probabilities were found for non-shared clonotypes than for those shared by all four donors.

The CDR3 totals 14 residues. Germline lookup yields CDR1 MNHEY and CDR2 SMNVEV (reference sequence). Trimming took 6 bases from V and 4 from J; bases not matched to a gene: 4. With regard to this clone: Its target is unknown. This CDR3 is also generated by other DNA sequences in the sample.

The sequence was collected from a young man in good health. The specimen was naive CD8+ T cells sorted from blood. The genes are TRBV27 and TRBJ1-2; 11 nucleotides match TRBD1. The CDR3 sequence is CASSGTGGGYGYTF. DNA of the CDR3: TGTGCCAGCAGCGGGACAGGGGGGGGCTATGGCTACACCTTC.